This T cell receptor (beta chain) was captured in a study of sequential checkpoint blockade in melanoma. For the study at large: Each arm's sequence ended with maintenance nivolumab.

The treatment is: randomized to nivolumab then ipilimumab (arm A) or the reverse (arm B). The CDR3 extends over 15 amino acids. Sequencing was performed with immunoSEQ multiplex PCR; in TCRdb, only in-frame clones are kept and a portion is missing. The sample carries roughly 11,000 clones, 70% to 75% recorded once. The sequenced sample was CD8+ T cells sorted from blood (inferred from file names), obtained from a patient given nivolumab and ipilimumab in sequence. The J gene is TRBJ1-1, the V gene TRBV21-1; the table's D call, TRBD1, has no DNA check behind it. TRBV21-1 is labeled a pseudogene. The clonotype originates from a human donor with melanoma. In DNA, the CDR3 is TGTGCCAGCAGCACCCGCCCAGGGGGCCGGACTGAAGCTTTCTTT. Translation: CASSTRPGGRTEAFF.